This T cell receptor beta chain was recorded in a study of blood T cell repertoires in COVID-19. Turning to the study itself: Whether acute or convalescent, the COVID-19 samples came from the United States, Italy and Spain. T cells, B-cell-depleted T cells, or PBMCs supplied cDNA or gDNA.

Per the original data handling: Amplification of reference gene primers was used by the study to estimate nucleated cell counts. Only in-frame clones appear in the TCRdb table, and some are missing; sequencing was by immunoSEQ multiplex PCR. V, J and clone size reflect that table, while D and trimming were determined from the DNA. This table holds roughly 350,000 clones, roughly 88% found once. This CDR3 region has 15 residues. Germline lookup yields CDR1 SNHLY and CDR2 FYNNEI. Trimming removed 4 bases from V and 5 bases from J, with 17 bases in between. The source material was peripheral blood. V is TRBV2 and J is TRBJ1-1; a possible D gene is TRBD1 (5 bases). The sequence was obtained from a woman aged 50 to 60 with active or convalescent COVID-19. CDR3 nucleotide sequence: TGTGCCAGCAGTGGAAGACAGCTGGGTATGACTGAAGCTTTCTTT. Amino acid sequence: CASSGRQLGMTEAFF.